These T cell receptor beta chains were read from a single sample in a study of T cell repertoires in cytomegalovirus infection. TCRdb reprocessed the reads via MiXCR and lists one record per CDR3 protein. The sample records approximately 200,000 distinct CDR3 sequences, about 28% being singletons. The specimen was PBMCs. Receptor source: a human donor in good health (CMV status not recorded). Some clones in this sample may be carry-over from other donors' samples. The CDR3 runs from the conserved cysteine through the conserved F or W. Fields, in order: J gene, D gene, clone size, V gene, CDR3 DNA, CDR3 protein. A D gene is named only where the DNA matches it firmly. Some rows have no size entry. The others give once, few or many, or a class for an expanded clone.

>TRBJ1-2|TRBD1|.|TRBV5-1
TGCGCCAGCAGCTTGGGGGACAGGGCTGGCTACACCTTC
CASSLGDRAGYTF
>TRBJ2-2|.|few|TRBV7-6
TGTGCCAGCAGCCACCCCCGCAGGTCCCCGAACACCGGGGAGCTGTTTTTT
CASSHPRRSPNTGELFF
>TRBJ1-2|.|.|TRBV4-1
TGCGCCAGCAGCCAAGATATAAACTATGGCTACACCTTC
CASSQDINYGYTF
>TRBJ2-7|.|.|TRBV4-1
TGCGCCAGCAGTCTAGGGGCAGGGAGAGAGCAGTACTTC
CASSLGAGREQYF
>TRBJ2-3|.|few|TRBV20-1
TGCAGTGCCCCGGGTCTTAGCGGATTCACAGATACGCAGTATTTT
CSAPGLSGFTDTQYF
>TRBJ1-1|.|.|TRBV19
TGTGCCAGTATGCCTTCCCGGACGGGGAACACTGAAGCTTTCTTT
CASMPSRTGNTEAFF
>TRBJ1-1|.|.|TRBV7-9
TGTGCCAGCACCCCATGGGGGATGAACACTGAAGCTTTCTTT
CASTPWGMNTEAFF
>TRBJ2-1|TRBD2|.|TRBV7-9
TGTGCCAGCAGCAGGGGACTAGTAGCTGAGCAGTTCTTC
CASSRGLVAEQFF
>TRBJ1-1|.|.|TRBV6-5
TGTGCCAGCAGTGTGCTTGCGGGGGAAGCTTTCTTT
CASSVLAGEAFF
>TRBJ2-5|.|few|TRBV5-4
TGTGCCAGCAGATCGGACTTATCCCAAGAGACCCAGTACTTC
CASRSDLSQETQYF
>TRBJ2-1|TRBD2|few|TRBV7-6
TGTGCCAGCAGCCTAGCGGTGATGGGTAATGAGCAGTTCTTC
CASSLAVMGNEQFF
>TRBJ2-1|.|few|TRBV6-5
TGTGCCAGCAGTTCCCACCGGGGCACGGCCAGTGAGCAGTTCTTC
CASSSHRGTASEQFF
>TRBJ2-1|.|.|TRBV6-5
TGTGCCAGCGATCGACGGCGCAAGGAAGAGCAGTTCTTC
CASDRRRKEEQFF
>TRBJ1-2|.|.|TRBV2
TGTGCCAGCAGTGAAGAAGCGGATTACTATGGCTACACCTTC
CASSEEADYYGYTF
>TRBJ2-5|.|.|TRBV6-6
TGTGCCAGCAGTGGGCGGCGGCCTGGTACTAGAGGAGAGACCCAGTACTTC
CASSGRRPGTRGETQYF
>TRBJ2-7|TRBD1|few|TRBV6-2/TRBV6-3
TGTGCCAGCAGTTCCCCCGGGACAGCGCTTTACGAGCAGTACTTC
CASSSPGTALYEQYF
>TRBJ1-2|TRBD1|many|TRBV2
TGTGCCAGCAATATCGACAGGGGGCAGAACTATGGCTACACCTTC
CASNIDRGQNYGYTF
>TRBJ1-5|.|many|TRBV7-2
TGTGCCAGCAGCTTAGATTACAGTGATCAGCCCCAGCATTTT
CASSLDYSDQPQHF
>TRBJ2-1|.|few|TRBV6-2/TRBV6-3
TGTGCCAGCAGTTCCCCGGCGCGAAGCTCCTACAATGAGCAGTTCTTC
CASSSPARSSYNEQFF
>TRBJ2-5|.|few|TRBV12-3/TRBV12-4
TGTGCCAGCAGTCAGGCGAGAGGGACCCAGTACTTC
CASSQARGTQYF
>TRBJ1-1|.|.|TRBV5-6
TGTGCCAGCAGCTTCAGTTCGGGGCTCCTCGGGACTGAAGCTTTCTTT
CASSFSSGLLGTEAFF
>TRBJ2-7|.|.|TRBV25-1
TGTGCCAGCAGTGCCACAGGACCCGAGCAGTACTTC
CASSATGPEQYF
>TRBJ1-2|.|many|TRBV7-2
TGTGCCAGCAGCTTAGCGGCGCAGGGGACTCATGGCTACACCTTC
CASSLAAQGTHGYTF
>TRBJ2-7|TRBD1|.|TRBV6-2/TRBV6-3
TGTGCCAGCAGTTCCCTGGGGACAGTGCGGACCTACGAGCAGTACTTC
CASSSLGTVRTYEQYF
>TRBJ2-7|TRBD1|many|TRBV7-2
TGTGCCAGCAGCCCTAGGACAGGCTTCTACGAGCAGTACTTC
CASSPRTGFYEQYF
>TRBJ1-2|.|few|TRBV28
TGTGCCAGCAGTACCTTCTCGAACTATGGCTACACCTTC
CASSTFSNYGYTF
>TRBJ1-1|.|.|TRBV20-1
TGCAGTGCCCCCCTCCGGGTGAACACTGAAGCTTTCTTT
CSAPLRVNTEAFF
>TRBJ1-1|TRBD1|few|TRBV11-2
TGTGCCAGCAGCCAGACAGGGGAAGGAAACACTGAAGCTTTCTTT
CASSQTGEGNTEAFF
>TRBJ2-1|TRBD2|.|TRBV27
TGTGCCAGCAGACTAGCGGGGGGGCCTCGGAATGAGCAGTTCTTC
CASRLAGGPRNEQFF
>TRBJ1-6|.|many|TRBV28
TGTGCCAGCACCCCCGAGGGTGGTGGGGGGCAGGGTTCACCCCTCCACTTT
CASTPEGGGGQGSPLHF
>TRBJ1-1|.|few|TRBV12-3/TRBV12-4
TGTGCCAGCAGTTTACACGGGGACACTGAAGCTTTCTTT
CASSLHGDTEAFF
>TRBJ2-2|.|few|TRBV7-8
TGTGCCAGCAGCTTAAGTTTACGTTCCGGGGAGCTGTTTTTT
CASSLSLRSGELFF
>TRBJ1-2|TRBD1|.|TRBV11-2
TGTGCCAGCAGCTCGCCAATACAGGGGGCGCGGGGTAACTATGGCTACACCTTC
CASSSPIQGARGNYGYTF
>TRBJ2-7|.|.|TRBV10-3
TGTGCCATCAGTTCGGCCGGTTCCTACGAGCAGTACTTC
CAISSAGSYEQYF
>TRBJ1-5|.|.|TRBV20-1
TGCAGTGCTCCAAAGGGGGGGCCGGATCAGCCCCAGCATTTT
CSAPKGGPDQPQHF
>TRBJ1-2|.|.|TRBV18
TGTGCCAGCTCCGCGGGGGGAGCGGATGGCTACACCTTC
CASSAGGADGYTF
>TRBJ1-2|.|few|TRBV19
TGTGCCAGTATGAAAGATCATCAGGCCAACTATGGCTACACCTTC
CASMKDHQANYGYTF
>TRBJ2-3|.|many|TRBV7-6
TGTGCCAGCAGCTTAGCGGTCGCTAGTAATACGCAGTATTTT
CASSLAVASNTQYF
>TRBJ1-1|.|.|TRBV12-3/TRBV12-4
TGTGCCAGCAGTCCCTGGGTGGGCTCGGACACTGAAGCTTTCTTT
CASSPWVGSDTEAFF
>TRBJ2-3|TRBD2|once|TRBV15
TGTGCCACCAGCAGAGGAGGGGCGGGGGGCACAGATACGCAGTATTTT
CATSRGGAGGTDTQYF
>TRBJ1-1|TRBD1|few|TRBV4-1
TGCGCCAGCAGCCGGGGACAGCACACTGAAGCTTTCTTT
CASSRGQHTEAFF
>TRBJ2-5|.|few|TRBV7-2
TGTGCCAGCAGCTTAAAGGCAGGGATTGTGGAGACCCAGTACTTC
CASSLKAGIVETQYF
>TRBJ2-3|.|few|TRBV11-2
TGTGCCAGCAGCGTTAGCACAGATACGCAGTATTTT
CASSVSTDTQYF
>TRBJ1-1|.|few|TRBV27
TGTGCCAGCAGCTACGACAGTAACACTGAAGCTTTCTTT
CASSYDSNTEAFF
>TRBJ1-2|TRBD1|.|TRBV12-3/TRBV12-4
TGTGCCAGCACCAGCACAGGGGTCTATGGCTACACCTTC
CASTSTGVYGYTF
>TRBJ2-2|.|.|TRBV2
TGTGCCAGCAGGACAGGAGGGGACACCGGGGAGCTGTTTTTT
CASRTGGDTGELFF
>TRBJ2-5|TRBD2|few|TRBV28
TGTGCCAGCACCCTCGGGGGGGGTCCAGAGACCCAGTACTTC
CASTLGGGPETQYF
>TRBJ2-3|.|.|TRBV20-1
TGCAGTGCCCAGACAGGAGCTGGGCCCGGGGGAGCCTCCACAGATACGCAGTATTTT
CSAQTGAGPGGASTDTQYF
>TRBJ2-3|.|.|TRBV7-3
TGTGCCAGCAGCCCACGCCAGGGTGGGGGGGCCACAGATACGCAGTATTTT
CASSPRQGGGATDTQYF
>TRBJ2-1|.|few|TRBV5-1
TGCGCCAGCAGTCTCAGACTTGGACAGTTCAATGAGCAGTTCTTC
CASSLRLGQFNEQFF
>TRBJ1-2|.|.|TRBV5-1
TGCGCCAGCAGCAAGCCGACAGTTAACTATGGCTACACCTTC
CASSKPTVNYGYTF
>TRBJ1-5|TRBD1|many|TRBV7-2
TGTGCCAGCAGCCTCAGGGGGCAGGGTCAGCCCCAGCATTTT
CASSLRGQGQPQHF
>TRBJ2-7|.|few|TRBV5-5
TGTGCCAGCAGAGGGTTGGCGGAGCAGTACTTC
CASRGLAEQYF
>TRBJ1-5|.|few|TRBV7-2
TGTGCCAGCAGCGCCAAGGGCGCGAAGCCCCAGCATTTT
CASSAKGAKPQHF
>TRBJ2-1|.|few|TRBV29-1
TGCAGCGTTCTGGGTCGTGAGCAGTTCTTC
CSVLGREQFF